The rows below give T cell receptor beta chains drawn from one sample of a study of blood T cell repertoires in COVID-19. Here immunoSEQ multiplex PCR was the method, and the copy in TCRdb shows in-frame clones only, minus some. In the table there are more than 150,000 clones, 80% to 90% of which are singletons. Sequencing used peripheral blood. The receptors derive from a woman between 65 and 79 years old with COVID-19, enrolled during active disease. Each CDR3 is given with its conserved first and last residue. The D gene is left open where the match is weak. The size of a clone is reported for some rows only, either as once, few or many, or as a class for expanded clones.

TGTGCCAGCACCCTCCAAGAGACCCAGTACTTC CASTLQETQYF TRBJ2-5 NA TRBV2 NA
TGTGCCTCAAGGAGAGGACAGTCCTACGAGCAGTACTTC CASRRGQSYEQYF TRBJ2-7 NA TRBV2 NA
TGCGCCAGCCTTAGGGGGAACGAGCAGTACTTC CASLRGNEQYF TRBJ2-7 once TRBV10-2 NA
TGCGCCAGCAGCCCGCGCACTAGCGCTACACCGGGGAGCGCTGAGCAGTTCTTC CASSPRTSATPGSAEQFF TRBJ2-1 NA TRBV5-1 TRBD2
TGTGCCAGCAGCCGCAGGGGACCCCAGCATTTT CASSRRGPQHF TRBJ1-5 NA TRBV6-6 NA
TGTGCCAGCACCCCGAGGGGGGGCGCCTACAATGAGCAGTTCTTC CASTPRGGAYNEQFF TRBJ2-1 NA TRBV2 NA
TGCGCCAGCAGCTTGGGTGTGGGACTCCCAACTAATGAAAAACTGTTTTTT CASSLGVGLPTNEKLFF TRBJ1-4 NA TRBV5-1 NA
TGTGCCAGCAGCCCGCCTCCGGGACAGGGTATGGGGGAGACCCAGTACTTC CASSPPPGQGMGETQYF TRBJ2-5 NA TRBV5-4 TRBD1
TGTGCCAGCAGTGCCGGGAGGTACACCGGGGAGCTGTTTTTT CASSAGRYTGELFF TRBJ2-2 once TRBV2 TRBD2
TGTGCCAGCAGTTACGGGGGCTGGGGGAACACTGAAGCTTTCTTT CASSYGGWGNTEAFF TRBJ1-1 NA TRBV6-2/TRBV6-3 NA
TGCAGTGCGTTAGTGTCCTACGAGCAGTACTTC CSALVSYEQYF TRBJ2-7 NA TRBV20-1 NA
TGTGCCAGCAGTATGACAGGCACAGATACGCAGTATTTT CASSMTGTDTQYF TRBJ2-3 NA TRBV12-3/TRBV12-4 NA
TGCAGCGTTGTAGTACAGGGGGCAGATACGCAGTATTTT CSVVVQGADTQYF TRBJ2-3 NA TRBV29-1 TRBD1
TGTGCCAGCAGCCCCACCCGGGTCTCCCCTCAGCCCCAGCATTTT CASSPTRVSPQPQHF TRBJ1-5 NA TRBV7-2 NA
TGTGCCACCAGTGAACCGGGACAGCTCCTTGGGGAGCTGTTTTTT CATSEPGQLLGELFF TRBJ2-2 NA TRBV24-1 TRBD1
TGTGCCAGCAGACTAGCGGGGGCGCAGTTCTTC CASRLAGAQFF TRBJ2-1 NA TRBV2 TRBD2
TGTGCCAGCAGCCCCGCGTCGTCCTACGAGCAGTACTTC CASSPASSYEQYF TRBJ2-7 NA TRBV9 NA
TGTGCCAGCAGCTCAATCAGGGCCGATGAGCAGTTCTTC CASSSIRADEQFF TRBJ2-1 NA TRBV7-2 NA
TGTGCCAGCAGCTTTTCGCTAGCGGGAGGAACCTACGAGCAGTACTTC CASSFSLAGGTYEQYF TRBJ2-7 NA TRBV5-5 TRBD2
TGTGCCAGCAGTTACACAGACTATGGCTACACCTTC CASSYTDYGYTF TRBJ1-2 NA TRBV6-6 NA
TGTGCCAGCAGTGACCCGGGGGATAGCAATGAGCAGTTCTTC CASSDPGDSNEQFF TRBJ2-1 NA TRBV6-4 NA
TGCGCCAGCAGCCCGGGGACTAGCGGACCCACAGATACGCAGTATTTT CASSPGTSGPTDTQYF TRBJ2-3 NA TRBV5-1 TRBD2
TGTGCCAGTAGTATGTCAGTTAACCAGCCCCAGCATTTT CASSMSVNQPQHF TRBJ1-5 NA TRBV19 NA
TGTGCCATCAGTGAGCGACAGGGCTACGATGGCTACACCTTC CAISERQGYDGYTF TRBJ1-2 NA TRBV10-3 TRBD1
TGTGCCACCAGCAGAGATTTATCACCCCTCCACTTT CATSRDLSPLHF TRBJ1-6 NA TRBV15 NA
TGTGCCAGCAGCCCCCCCGGGAGCAAAAACATTCAGTACTTC CASSPPGSKNIQYF TRBJ2-4 NA TRBV3-1/TRBV3-2 NA
TGCGCCAGCAGGGGGAAGGAGGGTGGGACCTATAATTCACCCCTCCACTTT CASRGKEGGTYNSPLHF TRBJ1-6 few TRBV5-1 NA
TGTGCCCAAACCCCGGGAGCTAACTATGGCTACACCTTC CAQTPGANYGYTF TRBJ1-2 once TRBV30 NA
TGTGCCAGCAGCTCAAGCGGGAGGAGGGAGCAGTTCTTC CASSSSGRREQFF TRBJ2-1 NA TRBV11-3 TRBD2
TGTGCTAGCAGCTTAGGGCAAAACTACAATGAGCAGTTCTTC CASSLGQNYNEQFF TRBJ2-1 NA TRBV7-7 NA
TGTGCCAGCAGCGTTAACTACGAGCAGTACTTC CASSVNYEQYF TRBJ2-7 NA TRBV7-9 NA
TGTGCCAGCAGCCAAGTGGGGGGGACACCCCTCCACTTT CASSQVGGTPLHF TRBJ1-6 NA TRBV3-1/TRBV3-2 NA
TGTGCCAGCAGTCAATTGACAGGGAGCGGCAATCAGCCCCAGCATTTT CASSQLTGSGNQPQHF TRBJ1-5 NA TRBV6-2/TRBV6-3 TRBD1
TGTGCCAGTAGTATCCCACAGGGGGCCGCAGATACGCAGTATTTT CASSIPQGAADTQYF TRBJ2-3 NA TRBV19 TRBD1
TGTGCCAGCAGCTTAGATTCAGGGGCCCACCTTCACGAGCAGTACTTC CASSLDSGAHLHEQYF TRBJ2-7 NA TRBV11-2 NA
TGTGCCAGCAGCCAAGACTGGCGGGAGGGAGCCAAAAACATTCAGTACTTC CASSQDWREGAKNIQYF TRBJ2-4 once TRBV4-2 TRBD2
TGTGCCAGCAGCTCCGGCGGGGTTTTTAGCAATCAGCCCCAGCATTTT CASSSGGVFSNQPQHF TRBJ1-5 NA TRBV7-2 NA
TGCGCCAGCAGCTTGGGACAGGGCAGTTCACCCCTCCACTTT CASSLGQGSSPLHF TRBJ1-6 NA TRBV5-1 TRBD1
TGTGCCAGCAGTGAATATAAAAAGAGTTATGAAAAACTGTTTTTT CASSEYKKSYEKLFF TRBJ1-4 few TRBV2 NA
TGTGCCAGCAGCCCCGGACTAGCGGGACGATACAATGAGCAGTTCTTC CASSPGLAGRYNEQFF TRBJ2-1 NA TRBV6-2/TRBV6-3 TRBD2
TGTGCCACCAGCGTCGATGGGCCCTACGAGCAGTACTTC CATSVDGPYEQYF TRBJ2-7 once TRBV15 NA
TGTGCCACCAGCAGAGATGGACAGGGCTACGAGCAGTACTTC CATSRDGQGYEQYF TRBJ2-7 NA TRBV15 TRBD1
TGCGCCAGCAGCCAAGGGGCCAGTCTGACGGAGACCCAGTACTTC CASSQGASLTETQYF TRBJ2-5 NA TRBV4-3 NA
TGTGCCAGCAGCATAGGACAGGGCGATGAAAAACTGTTTTTT CASSIGQGDEKLFF TRBJ1-4 NA TRBV9 TRBD1